The sequence of this TCR beta chain was determined in a study of cytomegalovirus exposure and HLA in healthy donors. Background on the study: Most donors, more than 80% of a few hundred genotyped, fell in the Caucasian-associated ancestry cluster. Study-wide points: A link between a missense DCLRE1C variant and TCR beta V- and J-gene trimming emerged from a later analysis.

Deletions cut 5 bases from V and 3 bases from J, with 16 bases between. Looked up from germline, CDR1 is MNHNS and CDR2 is SASEGT. This CDR3 has 15 residues. Concerning this clone: What it recognizes is unknown.

PCR used 60 Vbeta primers and 13 Jbeta primers. TCRdb's copy holds only in-frame clones and misses some; the assay was immunoSEQ multiplex PCR. Found here are over 150,000 clones, 75% to 90% of them singletons; the top ten hold around 2.3%. The chain carries TRBV6-1 and TRBJ2-5; no clear D gene. Sequenced material: PBMCs. The TCR comes from a male donor in good health and CMV-seronegative. The CDR3 DNA is TGTGCCAGCAGTTCACCCGGGTCACCGAAAGAGACCCAGTACTTC. This codes for CASSSPGSPKETQYF.